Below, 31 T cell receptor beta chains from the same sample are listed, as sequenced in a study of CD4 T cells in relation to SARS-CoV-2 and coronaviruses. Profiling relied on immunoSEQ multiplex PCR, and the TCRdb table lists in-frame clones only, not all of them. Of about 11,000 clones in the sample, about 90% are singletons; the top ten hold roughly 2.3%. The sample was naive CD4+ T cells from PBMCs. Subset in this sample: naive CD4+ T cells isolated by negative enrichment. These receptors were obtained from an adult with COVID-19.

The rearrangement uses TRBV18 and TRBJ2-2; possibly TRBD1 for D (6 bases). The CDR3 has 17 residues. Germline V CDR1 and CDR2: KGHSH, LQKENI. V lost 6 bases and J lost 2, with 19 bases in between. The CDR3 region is CASSTAAGTSNTGELFF. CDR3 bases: TGTGCCAGCTCGACCGCTGCCGGGACATCAAACACCGGGGAGCTGTTTTTT.

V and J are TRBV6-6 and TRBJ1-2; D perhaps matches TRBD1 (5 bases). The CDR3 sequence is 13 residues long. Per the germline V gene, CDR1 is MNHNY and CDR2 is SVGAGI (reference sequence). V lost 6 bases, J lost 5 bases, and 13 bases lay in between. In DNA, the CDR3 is TGTGCCAGCAGCTCCGGGACTGATTATGGCTACACCTTC. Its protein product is CASSSGTDYGYTF.

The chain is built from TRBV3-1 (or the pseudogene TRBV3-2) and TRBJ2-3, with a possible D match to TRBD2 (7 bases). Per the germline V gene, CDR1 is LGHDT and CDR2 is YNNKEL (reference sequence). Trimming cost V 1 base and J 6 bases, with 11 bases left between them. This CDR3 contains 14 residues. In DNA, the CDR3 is TGTGCCAGCAGCCAAGCGGGGGGCAAGGATACGCAGTATTTT. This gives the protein CASSQAGGKDTQYF.

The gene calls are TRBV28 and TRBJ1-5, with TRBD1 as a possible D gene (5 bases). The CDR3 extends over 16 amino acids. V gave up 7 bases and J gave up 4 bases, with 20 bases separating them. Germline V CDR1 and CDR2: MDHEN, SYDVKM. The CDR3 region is CASNAQDRGYNQPQHF. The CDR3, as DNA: TGTGCCAGCAACGCTCAGGATAGGGGATATAATCAGCCCCAGCATTTT. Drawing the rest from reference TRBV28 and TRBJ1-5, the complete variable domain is DVKVTQSSRYLVKRTGEKVFLECVQDMDHENMFWYRQDPGLGLRLIYFSYDVKMKEKGDIPEGYSVSREKKERFSLILESASTNQTSMYLCASNAQDRGYNQPQHFGDGTRLSIL.

The CDR3 spells CASSLVGEQYF. CDR3 bases: TGTGCCAGCAGCTTAGTGGGCGAGCAGTACTTC. V usage is TRBV7-3 and J usage is TRBJ2-7, with D unresolved. The germline V gene encodes CDR1 SGHTA and CDR2 FQGTGA. The CDR3 sequence is 11 residues long. Trimming cost V 2 bases and J 6 bases, with 5 bases left between them.

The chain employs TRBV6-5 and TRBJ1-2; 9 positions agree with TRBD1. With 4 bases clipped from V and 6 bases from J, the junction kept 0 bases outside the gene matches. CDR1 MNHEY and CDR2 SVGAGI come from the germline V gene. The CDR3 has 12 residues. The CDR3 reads CASSWTGDGYTF. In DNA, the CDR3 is TGTGCCAGCAGTTGGACAGGGGATGGCTACACCTTC.

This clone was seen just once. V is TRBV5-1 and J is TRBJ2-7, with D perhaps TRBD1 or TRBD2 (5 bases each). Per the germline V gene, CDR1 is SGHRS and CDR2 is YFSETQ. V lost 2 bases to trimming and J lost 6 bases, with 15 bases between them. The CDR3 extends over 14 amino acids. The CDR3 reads CASSFGTGLSEQYF. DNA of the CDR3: TGCGCCAGCAGCTTTGGCACAGGACTGAGCGAGCAGTACTTC.

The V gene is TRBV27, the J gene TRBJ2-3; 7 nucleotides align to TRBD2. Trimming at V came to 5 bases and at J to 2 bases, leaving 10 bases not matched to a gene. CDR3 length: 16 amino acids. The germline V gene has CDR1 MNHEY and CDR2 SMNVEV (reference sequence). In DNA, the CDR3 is TGTGCCAGCAGTCCCACATGGGGACTACACACAGATACGCAGTATTTT. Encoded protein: CASSPTWGLHTDTQYF.

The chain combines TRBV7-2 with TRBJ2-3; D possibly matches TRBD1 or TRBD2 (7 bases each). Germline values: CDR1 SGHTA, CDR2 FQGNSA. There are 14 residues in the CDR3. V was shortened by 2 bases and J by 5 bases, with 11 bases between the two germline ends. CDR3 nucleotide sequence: TGTGCCAGCAGCTTACAGGGGGGGAGAGATACGCAGTATTTT. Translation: CASSLQGGRDTQYF.

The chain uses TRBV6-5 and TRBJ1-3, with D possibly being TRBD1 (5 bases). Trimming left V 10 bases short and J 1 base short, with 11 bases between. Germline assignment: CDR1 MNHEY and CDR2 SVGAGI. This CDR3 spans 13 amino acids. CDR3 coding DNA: TGTGCCACCCAGAGGGGATCTGGAAACACCATATATTTT. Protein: CATQRGSGNTIYF.

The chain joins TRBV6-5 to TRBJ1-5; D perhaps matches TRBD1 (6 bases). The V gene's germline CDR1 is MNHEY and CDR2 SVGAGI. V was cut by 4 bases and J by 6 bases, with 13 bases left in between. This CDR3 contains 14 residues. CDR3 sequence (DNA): TGTGCCAGCAGTTTTCAGGGGTGGGGTCAGCCCCAGCATTTT. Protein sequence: CASSFQGWGQPQHF.

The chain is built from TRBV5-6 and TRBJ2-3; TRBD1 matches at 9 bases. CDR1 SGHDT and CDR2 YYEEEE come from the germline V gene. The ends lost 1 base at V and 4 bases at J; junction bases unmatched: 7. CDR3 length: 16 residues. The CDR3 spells CASSLWGQGGADTQYF. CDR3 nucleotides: TGTGCCAGCAGCTTGTGGGGACAGGGTGGGGCAGATACGCAGTATTTT.

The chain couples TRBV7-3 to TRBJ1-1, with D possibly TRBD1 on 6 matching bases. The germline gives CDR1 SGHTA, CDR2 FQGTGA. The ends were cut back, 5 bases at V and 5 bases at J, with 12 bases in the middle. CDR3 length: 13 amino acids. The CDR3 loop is CASSRTRGTEAFF. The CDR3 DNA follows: TGTGCCAGCAGCAGGACGAGGGGGACTGAAGCTTTCTTT.

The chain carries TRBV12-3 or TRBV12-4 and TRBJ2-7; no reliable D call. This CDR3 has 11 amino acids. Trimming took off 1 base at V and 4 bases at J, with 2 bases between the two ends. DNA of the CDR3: TGTGCCAGCAGTTTAGGGTACGAGCAGTACTTC. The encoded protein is CASSLGYEQYF.

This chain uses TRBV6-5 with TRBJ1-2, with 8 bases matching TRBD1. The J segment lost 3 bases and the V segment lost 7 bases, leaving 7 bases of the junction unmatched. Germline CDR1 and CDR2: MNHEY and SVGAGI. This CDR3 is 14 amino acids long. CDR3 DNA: TGTGCCAGCACTTCCAGGGGGCGCGACTATGGCTACACCTTC. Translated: CASTSRGRDYGYTF.

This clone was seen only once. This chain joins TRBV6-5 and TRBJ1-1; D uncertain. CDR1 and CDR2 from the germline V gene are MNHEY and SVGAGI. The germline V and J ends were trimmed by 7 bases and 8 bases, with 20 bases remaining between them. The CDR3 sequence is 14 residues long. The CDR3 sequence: CASTLPGSAGEAFF. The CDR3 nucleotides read TGTGCCAGCACTCTCCCTGGGTCCGCGGGCGAAGCTTTCTTT.

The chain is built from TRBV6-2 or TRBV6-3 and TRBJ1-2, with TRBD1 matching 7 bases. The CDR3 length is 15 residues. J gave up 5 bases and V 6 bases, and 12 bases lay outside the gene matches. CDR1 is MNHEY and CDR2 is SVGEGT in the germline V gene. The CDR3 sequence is CASSYRGGQGYGYTF. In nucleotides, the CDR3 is TGTGCCAGCAGCTATAGAGGGGGCCAGGGGTATGGCTACACCTTC.

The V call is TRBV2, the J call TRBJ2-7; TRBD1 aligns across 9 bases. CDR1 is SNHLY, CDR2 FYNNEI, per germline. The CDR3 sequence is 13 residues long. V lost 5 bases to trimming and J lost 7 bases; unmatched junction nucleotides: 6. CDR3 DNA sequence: TGTGCCAGCAGTCGGGACAGGGCTTCGGAGCAGTACTTC. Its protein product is CASSRDRASEQYF.

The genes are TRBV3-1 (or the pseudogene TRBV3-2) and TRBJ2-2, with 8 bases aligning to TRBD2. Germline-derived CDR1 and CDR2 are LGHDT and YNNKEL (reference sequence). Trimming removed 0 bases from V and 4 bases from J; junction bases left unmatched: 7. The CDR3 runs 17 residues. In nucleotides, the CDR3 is TGTGCCAGCAGCCAAGAATTCGGGGGGGCCATCACCGGGGAGCTGTTTTTT. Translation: CASSQEFGGAITGELFF.

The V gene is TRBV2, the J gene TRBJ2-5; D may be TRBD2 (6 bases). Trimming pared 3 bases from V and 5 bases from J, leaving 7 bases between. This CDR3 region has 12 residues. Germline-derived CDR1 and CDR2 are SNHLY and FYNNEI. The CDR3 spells CASSDTSETQYF. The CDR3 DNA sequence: TGTGCCAGCAGTGATACTAGCGAGACCCAGTACTTC.

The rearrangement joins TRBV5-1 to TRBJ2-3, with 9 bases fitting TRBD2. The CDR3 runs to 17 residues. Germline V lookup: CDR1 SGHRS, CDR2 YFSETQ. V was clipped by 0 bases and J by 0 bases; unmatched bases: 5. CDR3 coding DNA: TGCGCCAGCAGCTTGGAAGCGGGGGGCCTAAGCACAGATACGCAGTATTTT. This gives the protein CASSLEAGGLSTDTQYF.

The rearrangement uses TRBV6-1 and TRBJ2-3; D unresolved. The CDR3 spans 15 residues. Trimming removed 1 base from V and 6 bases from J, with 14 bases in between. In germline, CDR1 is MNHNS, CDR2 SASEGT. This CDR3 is CASSEVSLGSDTQYF. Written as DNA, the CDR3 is TGTGCCAGCAGTGAAGTTAGCCTCGGATCGGATACGCAGTATTTT.

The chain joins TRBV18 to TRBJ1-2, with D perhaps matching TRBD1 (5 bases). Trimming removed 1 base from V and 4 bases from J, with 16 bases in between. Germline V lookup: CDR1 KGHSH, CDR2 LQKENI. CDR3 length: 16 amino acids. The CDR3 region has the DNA TGTGCCAGCTCACCACAGTCAGGGTCCCAGATCTATGGCTACACCTTC. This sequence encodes CASSPQSGSQIYGYTF.

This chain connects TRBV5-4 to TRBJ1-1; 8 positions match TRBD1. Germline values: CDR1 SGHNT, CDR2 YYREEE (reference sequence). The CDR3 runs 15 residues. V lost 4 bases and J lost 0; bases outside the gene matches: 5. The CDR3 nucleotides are TGTGCCAGCAGCCGAGGGGACAGGATGAACACTGAAGCTTTCTTT. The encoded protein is CASSRGDRMNTEAFF.

In DNA form, the CDR3 reads TGTGCCAGCAGCCCGTGGGGTAGCGGGGGGGTAACAGATACGCAGTATTTT. Protein product: CASSPWGSGGVTDTQYF. This rearrangement joins TRBV7-2 to TRBJ2-3; 11 nucleotides align to TRBD2. Germline assignment: CDR1 SGHTA and CDR2 FQGNSA. The CDR3 is made up of 17 amino acids. V lost 5 bases, J lost 3 bases, and 10 bases stayed unmatched.

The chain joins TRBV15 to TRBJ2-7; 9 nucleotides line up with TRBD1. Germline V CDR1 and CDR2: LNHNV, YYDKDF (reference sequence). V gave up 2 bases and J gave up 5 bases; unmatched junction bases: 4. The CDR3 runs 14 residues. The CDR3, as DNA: TGTGCCACCAGCAGACAGACAGGGGGTGACGAGCAGTACTTC. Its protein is CATSRQTGGDEQYF.

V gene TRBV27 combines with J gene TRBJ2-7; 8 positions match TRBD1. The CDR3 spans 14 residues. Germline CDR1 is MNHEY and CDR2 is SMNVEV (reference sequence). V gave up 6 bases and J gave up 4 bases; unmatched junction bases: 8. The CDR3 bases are TGTGCCAGCAGACGTGGACAGGGCTGGTACGAGCAGTACTTC. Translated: CASRRGQGWYEQYF.

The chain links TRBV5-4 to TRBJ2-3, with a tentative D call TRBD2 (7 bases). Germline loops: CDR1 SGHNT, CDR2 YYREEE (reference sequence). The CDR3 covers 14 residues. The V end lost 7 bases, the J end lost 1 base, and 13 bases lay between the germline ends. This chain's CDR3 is CASPGGPGTDTQYF. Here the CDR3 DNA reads TGTGCCAGCCCCGGGGGGCCCGGCACAGATACGCAGTATTTT.

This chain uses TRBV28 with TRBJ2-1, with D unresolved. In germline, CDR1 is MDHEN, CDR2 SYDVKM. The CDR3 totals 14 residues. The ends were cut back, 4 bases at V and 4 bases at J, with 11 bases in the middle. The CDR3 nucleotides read TGTGCCAGCAGTTCCCCCGGCCTATACAATGAGCAGTTCTTC. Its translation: CASSSPGLYNEQFF.

The CDR3 region is CASSLAGQNSYEQYF. CDR3 DNA: TGTGCCAGCAGTCTAGCGGGACAGAACTCCTACGAGCAGTACTTC. The genes are TRBV27 and TRBJ2-7; TRBD2 matches at 9 bases. CDR1 is MNHEY and CDR2 is SMNVEV in the germline V gene (reference sequence). CDR3 size: 15 residues. The trim removed 5 bases at V and 0 bases at J, leaving 5 bases unmatched.

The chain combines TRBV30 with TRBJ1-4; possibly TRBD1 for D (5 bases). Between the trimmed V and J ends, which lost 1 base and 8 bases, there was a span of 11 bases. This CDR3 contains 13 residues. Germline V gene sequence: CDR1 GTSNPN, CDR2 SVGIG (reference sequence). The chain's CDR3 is CAWSEWGDEKLFF. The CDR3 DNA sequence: TGTGCCTGGAGTGAATGGGGCGACGAAAAACTGTTTTTT.